This T cell receptor (beta chain) was identified in a study of spatial heterogeneity in lung cancer. Whole-study results and caveats: Ubiquitous and regional nonsynonymous mutations were each tracked by the matching count of ubiquitous or regional expanded TCRs. Tumor mutation counts were tracked by expanded intratumoral alpha and beta TCR counts.

Time point denoted: sample taken at primary tumor resection. This clonotype was recorded a few times. The antigen remains unidentified. TCRdb processed the 5' RACE reads anew with MiXCR; each CDR3 protein has one entry. The sample includes about 12,000 distinct CDR3 sequences, about 14% of them seen just once. The clonotype originates from a male donor with early-stage non-small cell lung cancer. Sequenced material: lung tumor tissue, taken at surgery.

CDR3 DNA sequence: TGTGCCAGCAGTTTGGCGGGAGGGCCTGTCGGTTCGAGAGAGACCCAGTACTTC. It codes for CASSLAGGPVGSRETQYF. The V gene is TRBV12-3 or TRBV12-4, the J gene TRBJ2-5, with 9 bases that match TRBD2. Trimming took 3 bases from V and 4 from J; bases not matched to a gene: 15. The CDR3 contains 18 residues.